The entry below describes one T cell receptor (beta chain). Its antigen is not known. A multiplex PCR was run with 60 Vbeta primers and 13 Jbeta primers. TCRdb's table, derived via immunoSEQ multiplex PCR, lists solely in-frame clones and lacks some. The table has under 200,000 clones, less than 80% seen once. The CDR3 spans 15 residues. Germline V lookup: CDR1 PRHDT, CDR2 FYEKMQ (reference sequence). V was shortened by 6 bases and J by 1 base, with 12 bases between the two germline ends. The data were obtained in a study of cytomegalovirus exposure and HLA in healthy donors. General observations from the study: Analyses of presence/absence relied on an assumption of roughly uniform sequencing depth across donors. In vitro testing confirmed a few CMV-associated chains as specific for CMV antigens. Cytomegalovirus-associated TCR beta chains were listed, numbering some 150.

This TCR was recovered from a female donor in good health and CMV-seronegative. Sequenced material: PBMCs. This rearrangement joins TRBV13 to TRBJ2-2; D unclear. This chain's CDR3 is CASREQLLNTGELFF. The CDR3 DNA is TGTGCCAGCAGGGAACAGCTGCTGAACACCGGGGAGCTGTTTTTT.